Shown below are 32 T cell receptor beta chains from a single sample sequenced in a study of blood T cell repertoires in COVID-19. Generated by immunoSEQ multiplex PCR, the TCRdb table keeps only in-frame clones and is missing some. The sample yields a few hundred thousand clones, approximately 86% seen once. Sequencing was performed on peripheral blood. The receptors come from a woman under 30 with acute or convalescent COVID-19.

This clone has a single count. The CDR3: CASSRQGPSTEAFF. The CDR3 DNA reads as TGTGCCAGCAGTCGACAGGGCCCGAGCACTGAAGCTTTCTTT. This chain links TRBV6-5 with TRBJ1-1; 7 bases fit TRBD1. Trimming took 5 bases from V and 4 from J; bases not matched to a gene: 7. This CDR3 is built from 14 residues. Germline CDR1 MNHEY, CDR2 SVGAGI.

Details on this clone: Other DNA sequences in this sample translate to the same CDR3. The CDR3 bases are TGTGCCAGCAGTTATGGGACAGACTATGGCTACACCTTC. Translation gives CASSYGTDYGYTF. V and J are TRBV6-5 and TRBJ1-2; 7 nucleotides agree with TRBD1. J gave up 3 bases and V 3 bases, and 1 base lay outside the gene matches. CDR1 and CDR2 (germline): MNHEY, SVGAGI. The CDR3 loop spans 13 amino acids.

The chain recombines TRBV27 with TRBJ2-1, with a weak D call TRBD1 (6 bases). Germline-derived CDR1 and CDR2 are MNHEY and SMNVEV (reference sequence). The germline V and J ends were trimmed by 7 bases and 1 base, with 11 bases remaining between them. There are 14 residues in the CDR3. The CDR3 coding sequence is TGTGCCAGCATCCCACAGGGTTCCTACAATGAGCAGTTCTTC. It encodes CASIPQGSYNEQFF.

As regards this clone: This sample includes further DNA sequences coding for the same CDR3. The chain has TRBV4-3 and TRBJ2-7; D is perhaps TRBD1 (5 bases). V was clipped by 0 bases and J by 3 bases, with 12 bases between them. This CDR3 has 15 amino acids. The germline V gene has CDR1 LGHNA and CDR2 YSLEER. The CDR3 nucleotides read TGCGCCAGCAGCCAAGATCGGCAGGGTAGCTACGAGCAGTACTTC. Residues: CASSQDRQGSYEQYF.

This clone came up once. The chain links TRBV20-1 to TRBJ1-4, with D unclear. This CDR3 has 16 amino acids. Trimming left V 3 bases short and J 0 bases short, with 14 bases between. Germline loops: CDR1 DFQATT, CDR2 SNEGSKA (reference sequence). In DNA form, the CDR3 reads TGCAGTGCTAGTCGGGGTCAAGGTTCAACTAATGAAAAACTGTTTTTT. This gives the protein CSASRGQGSTNEKLFF.

This clone has just a few counts. The chain uses TRBV6-2 or TRBV6-3 and TRBJ1-5; perhaps TRBD1 as D (5 bases). Looked up from germline, CDR1 is MNHEY and CDR2 is SVGEGT. Trimming took 5 bases from V and 7 from J, leaving 9 bases between them. The CDR3 is 12 amino acids. CDR3 residues: CASSETAQPQHF. For the CDR3, the DNA is TGTGCCAGCAGTGAGACAGCACAGCCCCAGCATTTT.

The rearrangement uses TRBV19 and TRBJ1-6, with D unclear. V lost 4 bases to trimming and J lost 8 bases, with 6 bases between them. There are 12 residues in the CDR3. CDR1 is LNHDA, CDR2 SQIVND, per germline (reference sequence). CDR3 protein: CASSRGDSPLHF. The CDR3 region has the DNA TGTGCCAGTAGTAGAGGTGATTCACCCCTCCACTTT.

The V gene is TRBV24-1, the J gene TRBJ2-5; TRBD1 might be the D (6 bases). Germline V gene data show CDR1 as KGHDR and CDR2 as SFDVKD. Trimming shortened V by 1 base and J by 7 bases, and 12 bases separated the two germline ends. This CDR3 is 14 amino acids long. The chain's CDR3 is CATSDLRLRGTQYF. In nucleotides, the CDR3 is TGTGCCACCAGTGATTTACGTCTCAGGGGGACCCAGTACTTC.

Turning to this clone: The germline gene is not matched at one end of the junction; a read error may be the cause. The genes are TRBV9 and TRBJ2-7; TRBD2 is a possible D gene (5 bases). CDR3 length equals 11 residues. Germline lookup yields CDR1 SGDLS and CDR2 YYNGEE. CDR3 DNA: TGTGCCAGCAGCGTAGTCGGGGTACGGAACTTC. It yields the protein CASSVVGVRNF.

This chain uses TRBV2 with TRBJ2-7, with TRBD2 identical over 8 bases. This CDR3 is 15 amino acids long. The germline gives CDR1 SNHLY, CDR2 FYNNEI. The V segment lost 5 bases and the J segment 4 bases; nucleotides outside the gene matches: 10. As DNA, the CDR3 is TGTGCCAGCAGTTCAGCGGGAGAAGGGAGGTACGAGCAGTACTTC. As protein: CASSSAGEGRYEQYF.

The J gene is TRBJ2-7, the V gene TRBV4-3; 7 positions agree with TRBD1. The CDR3 spans 14 residues. V gave up 1 base and J gave up 3 bases; unmatched junction bases: 3. Germline V lookup: CDR1 LGHNA, CDR2 YSLEER. This CDR3 is CASSQGGQIYEQYF. In nucleotides, the CDR3 is TGCGCCAGCAGCCAAGGGGGACAGATCTACGAGCAGTACTTC.

The chain has TRBV19 and TRBJ1-1; D not resolved. The CDR3 has 16 amino acids. The germline V gene has CDR1 LNHDA and CDR2 SQIVND (reference sequence). Deletions cut 0 bases from V and 0 bases from J, with 11 bases between. CDR3 loop: CASSIDRRPLNTEAFF. Here the CDR3 DNA reads TGTGCCAGTAGTATAGATCGGAGGCCCTTGAACACTGAAGCTTTCTTT.

This clone came up a few times. The chain uses TRBV11-2 and TRBJ2-2; D uncertain. Trimming removed 5 bases from V and 7 bases from J, with 17 bases in between. This CDR3 has 15 amino acids. The germline V gene has CDR1 SGHAT and CDR2 FQNNGV. The CDR3 nucleotides are TGTGCCAGCAGCCCGACAAGTGGGTGGATCGGGGAGCTGTTTTTT. This codes for CASSPTSGWIGELFF.

This clone was counted many times. J is TRBJ2-1 and V is TRBV3-1 (or the pseudogene TRBV3-2); D possibly corresponds to TRBD2 (5 bases). This CDR3 spans 14 amino acids. Germline CDR1 and CDR2: LGHDT and YNNKEL (reference sequence). V shed 5 bases and J shed 6 bases, with 14 bases lying between them. CDR3: CASSTSLASNEQFF. The CDR3 nucleotides are TGTGCCAGCAGCACCAGCCTAGCAAGCAATGAGCAGTTCTTC.

The genes are TRBV5-4 and TRBJ2-3; tentative D call: TRBD1 (6 bases). Trimming took off 0 bases at V and 6 bases at J, with 14 bases between the two ends. This CDR3 contains 15 residues. Per germline, CDR1 SGHNT and CDR2 YYREEE (reference sequence). The CDR3 protein is CASSLAQGRGDTQYF. The CDR3 DNA reads TGTGCCAGCAGCTTGGCTCAGGGTAGGGGGGATACGCAGTATTTT. Looking up the rest from reference TRBV5-4 and TRBJ2-3 gives the full variable domain: ETGVTQSPTHLIKTRGQQVTLRCSSQSGHNTVSWYQQALGQGPQFIFQYYREEENGRGNFPPRFSGLQFPNYSSELNVNALELDDSALYLCASSLAQGRGDTQYFGPGTRLTVL.

The chain employs TRBV30 and TRBJ1-1, with D unclear. The CDR3 loop spans 13 amino acids. Germline loops: CDR1 GTSNPN, CDR2 SVGIG (reference sequence). The V gene lost 2 bases and the J gene lost 4 bases, with 11 bases spanning the gap. The CDR3 region has the DNA TGTGCCTGGAGTTTTTCCCCGAGCACTGAAGCTTTCTTT. Translating gives CAWSFSPSTEAFF.

This clone was detected once. The V gene is TRBV7-9, the J gene TRBJ1-2, with a weak D call TRBD1 (6 bases). The CDR3 is made up of 15 amino acids. Trimming took 2 bases from V and 3 from J, leaving 13 bases between them. The V gene's germline CDR1 is SEHNR and CDR2 FQNEAQ (reference sequence). Here the CDR3 reads CASSLRDMGYYGYTF. The CDR3 coding sequence is TGTGCCAGCAGCTTACGGGACATGGGATACTATGGCTACACCTTC.

The chain combines TRBV9 with TRBJ2-7; TRBD2 matches at 7 bases. Germline V CDR1 and CDR2: SGDLS, YYNGEE. The J segment lost 7 bases and the V segment lost 8 bases, leaving 6 bases of the junction unmatched. The CDR3 loop spans 11 amino acids. In DNA, the CDR3 is TGTGCCAGTGGGGGAGGGAGGGAGCAGTACTTC. The encoded protein is CASGGGREQYF.

This CDR3 is CASTGRGGSAEAFF. CDR3 nucleotide sequence: TGTGCCAGCACGGGTCGGGGGGGTAGTGCTGAAGCTTTCTTT. The rearrangement links TRBV6-5 to TRBJ1-1, with D possibly matching TRBD1 (5 bases). Germline-derived CDR1 and CDR2 are MNHEY and SVGAGI. Trimming removed 7 bases at V and 6 bases at J, with 18 bases between. There are 14 residues in the CDR3.

The chain has TRBV5-5 and TRBJ2-7, with D perhaps matching TRBD1 (5 bases). V was shortened by 5 bases and J by 0 bases, with 18 bases between the two germline ends. Germline-derived CDR1 and CDR2 are SGHKS and YYEKEE (reference sequence). CDR3 length: 16 amino acids. This chain's CDR3 is CASSLPQGLSSYEQYF. CDR3 DNA: TGTGCCAGCAGTTTACCTCAGGGCCTGAGCTCCTACGAGCAGTACTTC.

This chain joins TRBV7-8 and TRBJ2-1; D is ambiguous. The CDR3 is 13 residues long. V lost 2 bases, J lost 5 bases, and 7 bases lay in between. CDR1 and CDR2 (germline): SGHVS, FQNEAQ. CDR3 nucleotide sequence: TGTGCCAGCAGCTTACTACTAAACAATGAGCAGTTCTTC. Amino acids: CASSLLLNNEQFF.

The chain carries TRBV2 and TRBJ1-3; D is undetermined. This CDR3 spans 14 amino acids. V was cut by 8 bases and J by 0 bases, with 11 bases left in between. Germline CDR1 and CDR2: SNHLY and FYNNEI. Here the CDR3 reads CASRVEYSGNTIYF. The CDR3 coding sequence is TGTGCCAGCCGGGTGGAGTACTCTGGAAACACCATATATTTT.

The genes are TRBV19 and TRBJ2-5; 7 nucleotides align to TRBD1. The CDR3 totals 13 residues. Germline values: CDR1 LNHDA, CDR2 SQIVND (reference sequence). V shed 8 bases, J shed 5 bases, and the junction held 8 bases outside the gene matches. Here the CDR3 DNA reads TGTGCCAGTTGCGACAGGGCGGCCGAGACCCAGTACTTC. Translated, it gives CASCDRAAETQYF.

The chain is built from TRBV12-3 or TRBV12-4 and TRBJ1-2; D not resolved. Trimming removed 4 bases at V and 0 bases at J, with 6 bases between. This CDR3 has 13 residues. This chain's CDR3 is CASSSRSNYGYTF. CDR3 nucleotide sequence: TGTGCCAGCAGTTCTCGGTCTAACTATGGCTACACCTTC.

V and J are TRBV28 and TRBJ1-2; perhaps TRBD1 as D (6 bases). Germline-derived CDR1 and CDR2 are MDHEN and SYDVKM. The V gene lost 6 bases and the J gene lost 1 base, with 9 bases spanning the gap. This CDR3 is 13 amino acids long. CDR3 amino acids: CASRQGNNYGYTF. CDR3 nucleotide sequence: TGTGCCAGCAGGCAGGGGAATAACTATGGCTACACCTTC.

This rearrangement joins TRBV12-3 or TRBV12-4 to TRBJ1-2; weak D call: TRBD1 (5 bases). Trimming took off 3 bases at V and 6 bases at J, with 11 bases between the two ends. The CDR3 has 13 amino acids. The CDR3: CASSLSGGDGYTF. The CDR3 DNA reads as TGTGCCAGCAGTTTGTCCGGGGGAGATGGCTACACCTTC.

This clone was seen a handful of times. V usage is TRBV30 and J usage is TRBJ1-5, with TRBD1 matching over 9 bases. The CDR3 loop spans 14 amino acids. Germline V gene data show CDR1 as GTSNPN and CDR2 as SVGIG (reference sequence). The junction had 8 bases not matched to a gene; V was cut back by 5 bases and J by 6 bases. CDR3 nucleotide sequence: TGTGCCTGGGACAAACAGGGGGCCATTCAGCCCCAGCATTTT. This codes for CAWDKQGAIQPQHF.

The chain combines TRBV5-6 with TRBJ1-5; D unclear. This CDR3 comprises 15 residues. V lost 3 bases and J 2 bases, leaving 12 bases between the germline ends. Germline assignment: CDR1 SGHDT and CDR2 YYEEEE. CDR3 loop: CASSWRGSGNQPQHF. CDR3 nucleotides: TGTGCCAGCAGCTGGCGGGGTAGTGGCAATCAGCCCCAGCATTTT.

The chain uses TRBV6-4 and TRBJ1-2; TRBD1 agrees at 10 bases. The ends lost 4 bases at V and 4 bases at J; junction bases unmatched: 12. The CDR3 has 17 residues. From germline, CDR1 is MRHNA and CDR2 SNTAGT. The CDR3 DNA sequence: TGTGCCAGCAGTGTCGACGGGACAGGGGCGTCAGTCTATGGCTACACCTTC. Its protein product is CASSVDGTGASVYGYTF.

The CDR3 bases are TGTGCCAGCAGTTACTCTACTGCAACTAATGAAAAACTGTTTTTT. Protein: CASSYSTATNEKLFF. The chain carries TRBV6-5 and TRBJ1-4; D unclear. V shed 0 bases and J shed 0 bases, with 5 bases lying between them. CDR3 size: 15 residues. Germline values: CDR1 MNHEY, CDR2 SVGAGI.

The chain carries TRBV5-1 and TRBJ2-2; no definite D call. The CDR3 covers 12 residues. Trimming left V 4 bases short and J 7 bases short, with 8 bases between. CDR1 and CDR2 (germline): SGHRS, YFSETQ. The DNA of the CDR3 is TGCGCCAGCAGCATCGGTGGCGGGGAGCTGTTTTTT. The encoded protein is CASSIGGGELFF.

The J gene is TRBJ2-7, the V gene TRBV4-3, with 8 bases fitting TRBD2. The junction had 7 bases not matched to a gene; V was cut back by 4 bases and J by 2 bases. The V gene's germline CDR1 is LGHNA and CDR2 YSLEER. The CDR3 runs to 15 residues. DNA of the CDR3: TGCGCCAGCAGCCTGGGACTAGATCCGCCCTACGAGCAGTACTTC. Protein sequence: CASSLGLDPPYEQYF.